These T cell receptor beta chains were read from a single sample in a study of patients and donors after allogeneic stem cell transplantation. TCRdb fed the RT-PCR reads into MiXCR, producing one record per CDR3 protein. In the table there are roughly 960,000 distinct CDR3 sequences, approximately 18% of which are singletons. Sequencing was performed on blood, either unsorted or a sorted T cell fraction (not recorded which). All receptors come from a human donor who was either an allogeneic HSCT recipient or a stem cell or donor lymphocyte infusion donor (not recorded which). It is not recorded whose cells these are; they may come from a transplant donor. Both conserved end residues are part of each CDR3. A D gene is named only where the DNA matches it firmly. The size entry is marked missing in some rows and otherwise reads once, few, many or a size class.

d_gene,v_gene,abundance,CDR3aa
.,TRBV6-4,few,CATSYETESHEQFF
.,TRBV12-3/TRBV12-4,.,CASRKNRAAHFNQPQHF
TRBD1,TRBV24-1,few,CATSATGGPGNTIYF
.,TRBV5-1,.,CASSFQRGSEQYF
.,TRBV12-3/TRBV12-4,few,CASSPAQETQYF
.,TRBV7-2,.,CASSFLDSSNQPQHF
TRBD2,TRBV4-3,.,CASSQEGLAGDGTDTQYF
.,TRBV30,.,CACRVPEAFF
TRBD1,TRBV7-2,.,CASSLDHTGTGEGYTF
TRBD1,TRBV19,.,CATGQGRGTEAFF
.,TRBV25-1,.,CASSESGTPEQYF
.,TRBV6-1,few,CASSEENRSYTF
TRBD1,TRBV7-2,.,CASSSRLTGGRGYTF
.,TRBV24-1,.,CATSSTGFGQPQHF
.,TRBV29-1,.,CSVAQTDPRGKLFF
TRBD2,TRBV12-3/TRBV12-4,few,CASSRLAGHTGELFF
TRBD2,TRBV7-6,.,CASSSRLAGATDTQYF
TRBD1,TRBV5-1,few,CASSRDRTLGGETQYF
TRBD1,TRBV12-3/TRBV12-4,few,CASSRNRGLGEKLFF
.,TRBV12-3/TRBV12-4,few,CASSFHRHNQPQHF
.,TRBV7-9,once,CASRPVQGVFYEQYF
.,TRBV12-3/TRBV12-4,few,CASSRGPGRSYEQYF
TRBD2,TRBV11-2,many,CASSDVAGGYNEQFF
.,TRBV7-8,few,CASSSLGGTSTDTQYF
.,TRBV5-6,.,CASSFWIQETQYF
TRBD2,TRBV6-1,.,CAVQPIQRESYEQYF
.,TRBV6-6,few,CASTTYSGELFF
TRBD2,TRBV20-1,.,CSARSVAGESYEQYF